Reported below is one TCR beta chain. Its antigen target is currently unknown. Within one base of it there is no much larger clone, and no base qualities were kept. The library was produced with the immunoSEQ multiplex PCR assay. A mixture of 60 forward primers for TCR Vbeta segments and 13 reverse primers for TCR Jbeta segments was used in the multiplex PCR. The CDR3 region of rearranged TCR beta genes was amplified from genomic DNA with a multiplex PCR assay. Amplified TCR beta libraries were sequenced as 87-base-pair reads on the Illumina HiSeq System. As for how the authors treated the data: In a later analysis, around 80 million unique TCR beta chains were counted across the 650 to 700 repertoires, and about 9.9 million of these chains were shared by at least two donors. To remove PCR and sequencing errors, raw reads were error-corrected and collapsed into unique sequences using a nearest-neighbor algorithm that merged closely related sequences. Alignment of CDR3 sequences to IMGT reference sequences was used to assign V, D and J gene segments. For a sequence to be retained, a match of at least six nucleotides to both a V gene segment and a J gene segment was required. A rearrangement counted as productive if the CDR3 had no stop codons and remained in frame with V and J, and every other rearrangement counted as non-productive. Following IMGT convention, CDR3 was defined as the stretch from the second conserved V-encoded cysteine up to the conserved J-encoded phenylalanine. In an earlier analysis of 587 of the donors, sequences lacking an unambiguous match to a single V gene segment were excluded. In an earlier analysis of a few hundred of the donors, V segments were called functional above 56.7% productive rearrangements and were called segregating when the between-donor standard deviation exceeded 5%. A statistical classification framework was built for diagnosing cytomegalovirus status from the catalog of TCR beta chain sequences. V and J gene assignment, in a later analysis, came from comparing TCR nucleotide sequences with IMGT/GENE-DB human TR gene sequences. The TCRdist pipeline was used in a later analysis to assign CDR3 sequences and most-parsimonious VDJ recombination scenarios. In a later analysis, every TCR beta chain was defined by the combination of its CDR3 amino acid sequence and its V-gene family, and reads without a unique V-gene family were dropped. As a way to deal with suspected cross-contamination and a sequencing artifact, a later analysis dropped 450 to 600 nucleotide sequences that were highly shared and had low generation probability. In a later analysis, a clonal expansion index for each public chain was calculated from normalized within-repertoire ranks of inferred template counts. In a later analysis, generation probabilities were computed with a VDJ recombination model fitted to out-of-frame rearrangements, and the resulting probabilities were checked against IGoR. In a later analysis, hypergeometric tests were used to score TCR-TCR, TCR-HLA and TCR-CMV co-occurrence, with a repertoire-size bias correction applied to TCR pairs. In a later analysis, false discovery rates were estimated by permuting HLA or CMV assignments 20 times. A later analysis grouped co-occurring TCRs with DBSCAN, adding TCRdist sequence similarity when clustering within HLA-allele-positive subsets. For co-occurrence clustering, repertoires with fewer than 30,000 or more than 120,000 public chains were excluded, along with about five repertoires with anomalous nucleotide sharing. TCRdb stores this immuneACCESS table with in-frame sequences only. Part of the clones is absent; in the studies checked, under half of the shortfall reflects unresolved V genes, and no reason is known for the rest. The V and J calls and clone size are taken from that table; D and trimming were inferred from the DNA. Within this sample are 200,000 to 250,000 clones, with approximately 80% of them counted one time only. The leading ten clones occupy 1.7% of the sample.

In total, roughly 670 healthy bone marrow donors made up the cohort. At the time of sampling, all cohort members were nominally healthy, though unrecorded immune exposures were likely present. The donor tested CMV seronegative and was one of the 352 seronegative cohort members. Each donor provided a peripheral blood sample, and peripheral blood mononuclear cells were used for TCR beta sequencing. Genomic DNA extraction from the blood cell samples was performed with the Qiagen DNeasy Blood Extraction Kit. Measured from the cysteine to the phenylalanine, the CDR3 is 13 residues long. The sequence is cut down to CDR3 DNA, 39 bases in frame from base 1. From a lookup of the germline V gene, CDR1 and CDR2 are SQVTM and ANQGSEA. V loses 5 bases, J loses 2 bases, and the germline ends lie 13 bases apart. This entry comes from a study of cytomegalovirus exposure and HLA in healthy donors (TCRdb year 2017). Describing the broader study: According to an earlier analysis of 587 of the donors, some 170 million T cells yielded over 90 million unique TCR beta sequences and 276 Gb of sequence data. Donor age, sex, ethnicity and CMV serostatus were compiled alongside the repertoire data. An earlier analysis of around 640 of the donors used high-throughput TCR beta sequencing to judge whether each TCR beta V gene segment behaved as functional or pseudogenic. A later genetic analysis used genome-wide SNP genotypes for about 60% of the roughly 670 donors, treating that subset as a discovery cohort. The study was designed to test whether signatures of past pathogen exposure could be identified by cataloging public T cell receptors. In addition to the first cohort of 500 to 850 subjects, a separate validation cohort of approximately 130 different subjects was used. Because of strong linkage in the cohort, five DR-DQ haplotypes were treated as single units for association and clustering. In a later analysis, previously published TCR beta repertoires from 500 to 750 donors were re-analyzed and high-resolution HLA genotyping was added so that TCR occurrence patterns could be studied. Of the 398 genotyped donors, over 65% fell in the genetic ancestry cluster associated with self-reported Caucasian donors. The study profiled the T cell repertoires of under 700 subjects by immunosequencing and related them to cytomegalovirus serostatus. To predict cytomegalovirus infection status, the study combined high-throughput TCR immunosequencing, statistical association of individual TCRs with disease status, and machine learning. An early release that covered about 600 HLA-typed donors contained around 330 gigabases of sequencing data and approximately 85 million unique TCR sequences. The number of typed donors differed by locus: roughly 629-640 for A, B, C, DRB1 and DQB1; 500 to 550 for DQA1; 606 for DPA1; and roughly 450 for DPB1. Across some 400 genotyped donors of the cohort, an average of about 240,000 unique TCR beta nucleotide sequences per donor were sequenced, and approximately 17% of those sequences were non-productive. In the later analysis, no new phenotypic data were used to find candidate immune exposures; instead, reliance was placed on TCR beta sequences and their occurrence across donors. HLA typing covered class I and class II loci at four-digit resolution. All discovery cohort repertoires had been generated using a single sequencing platform.

On the study overall, not on this receptor specifically: When HLA alleles, especially DR and DQ, strongly co-occurred, TCR associations were difficult to assign to individual alleles. In both the original and validation cohorts, the classifier was reported to diagnose cytomegalovirus status with high specificity and sensitivity. The cohort was sequenced for TCR beta chains only, and without alpha or paired-chain data the features that could be detected were limited. V-gene and J-gene trimming of TCR beta chains was associated with a missense DCLRE1C variant in a later genetic analysis, and the association was replicated in an independent cohort. According to a later analysis, most CMV-associated TCR beta chains appeared to be HLA-restricted, and the HLA associations seemed to be driven largely by CMV exposure. The only immune exposure information available for the cohort was CMV serostatus. Some IMGT-functional V segments, including TRBV6-2 and TRBV6-3, could not be distinguished by the 87-base-pair reads and were therefore excluded. A later analysis reported that several top co-occurrence clusters appeared linked to parvovirus B19, influenza, CMV and Epstein-Barr virus. Compared with the approximately 720-donor mean, donors in an Asian-associated ancestry cluster had fewer N-insertions in productive TCRs, according to a later genetic analysis. Because some donors lacked HLA typing at each locus, the association tests relied only on the typed subset. A further reported finding was that TCR beta sequences accurately predicted the HLA-A and HLA-B alleles for most subjects in the first cohort. In an earlier analysis of 587 of the donors, most TCR beta V segments were observed in productive rearrangements about 87% or about 30% of the time, broadly matching IMGT annotations. In a later analysis, TCR association rates were found to vary across HLA loci, with the most associated TCRs seen for DRB1 alleles and the fewest for HLA-C alleles. About 17 rarely observed V segments, including chromosome 9 orphons, were excluded from the earlier analysis of about 600 of the donors because counts were too low. In a later analysis, 16,951 TCR beta sequences were associated with specific HLA alleles at a false discovery rate of 0.05. A cluster of highly shared sequence variants was judged likely to represent a technical artifact of the sequencing pipeline. Across donors, most TCR sequences were observed very rarely, whereas some public TCRs were present in many individuals. In vitro tests confirmed that a few of the cytomegalovirus-associated TCR beta chains recognize cytomegalovirus antigens. The study gave a list of under 200 TCR beta chains associated with cytomegalovirus. In a later analysis, HLA-associated TCR beta chains showed more clonal expansion and lower generation probabilities than non-associated chains that were equally common. The authors suggested that the approach could potentially be generalized to other disease states and immunological phenotypes. Linkage disequilibrium might explain the correlated functional status among segregating V segments, but an unknown experimental factor could not be ruled out. Presence/absence analyses assumed roughly uniform sequencing depth across donors, an assumption that may not hold.

Material: PBMCs. This receptor was obtained from a man aged 45-65 years in good health and CMV-seronegative. Recombination linked TRBV29-1 to TRBJ2-7; possibly the D gene is TRBD1, per 6 matching bases. In nucleotides, the sequence is TGCAGCGTTATCGGTCCAGGGGCCTACGAGCAGTACTTC. The encoded protein is CSVIGPGAYEQYF.